The 17 T cell receptor beta chains presented below share a single source sample, sequenced in a study of shared clonotypes between healthy human individuals (dated by TCRdb to the early 2020s). Libraries came from the immunoSEQ multiplex PCR assay. In its TCRdb copy, this immuneACCESS table keeps in-frame sequences only and misses some clones. Where compared with another copy, unresolved V genes explain less than half of these, and the others have no known cause. The sample profile shows about 2 million clones; approximately 94% of them were found once. Roughly 1.1% of the sample goes to the ten largest clones. CD8 naive samples consisted of CD45RO-negative cells that were positively selected for CCR7, yielding a CD45RA+CCR7+ population without TemRA cells. The sample was naive CD8+ T cells sorted from blood. Reading the label with the study, this specimen's cell subset or site is: CD45RA+CCR7+. The receptors here all came from a man aged 18 to 35 in good health.

V and J are TRBV10-3 and TRBJ2-5, with a weak D call TRBD1 (6 bases). This CDR3 is 14 amino acids long. The V gene's germline CDR1 is ENHRY and CDR2 SYGVKD. V lost 10 bases and J lost 3, with 18 bases in between. Written as DNA, the CDR3 is TGTGCCACCACACAGCCGGGACAAAAAGAGACCCAGTACTTC. It codes for CATTQPGQKETQYF.

The rearrangement joins TRBV5-1 to TRBJ2-7, with D unclear. V was cut by 3 bases and J by 2 bases, with 9 bases left in between. CDR3 length equals 13 residues. Germline-derived CDR1 and CDR2 are SGHRS and YFSETQ. The CDR3 reads CASSSVGTYEQYF. CDR3 in DNA: TGCGCCAGCAGCTCCGTAGGGACCTACGAGCAGTACTTC.

The chain uses TRBV9 and TRBJ2-5; D possibly uses TRBD1 or TRBD2 (6 bases each). Trimming left V 2 bases short and J 5 bases short, with 10 bases between. The CDR3 totals 13 residues. The V gene's germline CDR1 is SGDLS and CDR2 YYNGEE. This CDR3 reads CASSVRGGETQYF. The CDR3 nucleotides are TGTGCCAGCAGCGTGCGAGGGGGGGAGACCCAGTACTTC.

Comments on this clone: At the DNA level, this CDR3 is encoded by other sequences in the same sample as well. The gene calls are TRBV7-9 and TRBJ2-7, with 8 bases matching TRBD2. Trimming took 5 bases from V and 7 from J; bases not matched to a gene: 1. In germline, CDR1 is SEHNR, CDR2 FQNEAQ (reference sequence). CDR3 length: 11 amino acids. The CDR3 DNA reads as TGTGCCAGCAGCCGGGAGGGGGAGCAGTACTTC. This gives the protein CASSREGEQYF. Complete variable domain (other parts from reference TRBV7-9 and TRBJ2-7): DTGVSQNPRHKITKRGQNVTFRCDPISEHNRLYWYRQTLGQGPEFLTYFQNEAQLEKSRLLSDRFSAERPKGSFSTLEIQRTEQGDSAMYLCASSREGEQYFGPGTRLTVT.

In this sample, this clone turned up once. Other DNA sequences in the same sample also yield this CDR3. This chain uses TRBV4-3 with TRBJ2-3; D is undetermined. The germline gives CDR1 LGHNA, CDR2 YSLEER. The CDR3 totals 15 residues. V was pared by 0 bases and J by 0 bases, with 7 bases between. CDR3 loop: CASSQDSASTDTQYF. CDR3 DNA: TGCGCCAGCAGCCAAGACAGCGCTAGCACAGATACGCAGTATTTT.

The chain recombines TRBV27 with TRBJ2-5, with a tentative D call TRBD1 (5 bases). V lost 6 bases, J lost 5 bases, and 13 bases lay in between. Germline V gene lookup returns CDR1 MNHEY and CDR2 SMNVEV (reference sequence). The CDR3 covers 13 residues. CDR3 nucleotides: TGTGCCAGCAGCCAAGGGGTTTGGGAGACCCAGTACTTC. This translates into CASSQGVWETQYF.

On this clone itself: Different DNA sequences within this sample yield the same CDR3. V is TRBV11-2 and J is TRBJ2-7; D not resolved. The CDR3 contains 13 residues. Trimming took off 1 base at V and 3 bases at J, with 7 bases between the two ends. Germline loops: CDR1 SGHAT, CDR2 FQNNGV. In DNA, the CDR3 is TGTGCCAGCAGCTTAGCCAGGAACTACGAGCAGTACTTC. Encoded protein: CASSLARNYEQYF.

V and J are TRBV4-1 and TRBJ1-1; D ambiguous. Germline V lookup: CDR1 MGHRA, CDR2 YSYEKL. This CDR3 is 14 amino acids long. V dropped 0 bases and J dropped 5 bases, with 10 bases sitting between them. The CDR3 sequence is CASSQDWVRTEAFF. The CDR3 DNA is TGCGCCAGCAGCCAAGACTGGGTTAGGACTGAAGCTTTCTTT.

This clone was seen a single time. Other DNA sequences in this specimen translate into the identical CDR3. The rearrangement uses TRBV5-6 and TRBJ1-3, with D perhaps matching TRBD1 (5 bases). V lost 0 bases and J 2 bases, leaving 6 bases between the germline ends. CDR3 length: 14 residues. CDR1 is SGHDT, CDR2 YYEEEE, per germline. CDR3 nucleotide sequence: TGTGCCAGCAGCTTGGGCAGGGCTGGAAACACCATATATTTT. This gives the protein CASSLGRAGNTIYF.

V is TRBV6-6 and J is TRBJ2-3; TRBD2 aligns across 11 bases. This CDR3 is 15 amino acids long. Germline CDR1 is MNHNY and CDR2 is SVGAGI (reference sequence). Trimming at V came to 5 bases and at J to 6 bases, leaving 7 bases not matched to a gene. The CDR3 DNA reads TGTGCCAGCAGTGATAGCGGGGGGGATATGGATACGCAGTATTTT. The encoded protein is CASSDSGGDMDTQYF.

J is TRBJ2-3 and V is TRBV4-1; 15 nucleotides line up with TRBD2. The CDR3 runs 18 residues. CDR1 MGHRA and CDR2 YSYEKL come from the germline V gene. Trimming at V came to 2 bases and at J to 2 bases, leaving 5 bases not matched to a gene. CDR3 sequence reads: CASSQTWTSGRATDTQYF. For the CDR3, the DNA is TGCGCCAGCAGCCAAACCTGGACTAGCGGGAGGGCCACAGATACGCAGTATTTT.

The chain uses TRBV19 and TRBJ1-5; the D gene is possibly TRBD1 (5 bases). Trimming took 3 bases from V and 8 from J, leaving 14 bases between them. Per germline, CDR1 LNHDA and CDR2 SQIVND (reference sequence). This CDR3 contains 14 residues. The CDR3 bases are TGTGCCAGTAGTATTGGGTTGGGGACCGAGCCCCAGCATTTT. As protein: CASSIGLGTEPQHF. The full variable domain, with the rest looked up from reference TRBV19 and TRBJ1-5, is DGGITQSPKYLFRKEGQNVTLSCEQNLNHDAMYWYRQDPGQGLRLIYYSQIVNDFQKGDIAEGYSVSREKKESFPLTVTSAQKNPTAFYLCASSIGLGTEPQHFGDGTRLSIL.

A word on this clone: Being one base from a much bigger clone, this may be a read error. The sample carries other DNA sequences with the same CDR3. The chain carries TRBV29-1 and TRBJ1-2; D is possibly TRBD1 (5 bases). This CDR3 is built from 13 residues. Trimming removed 4 bases from V and 4 bases from J, with 13 bases in between. Per the germline V gene, CDR1 is SQVTM and CDR2 is ANQGSEA. CDR3 DNA sequence: TGCAGCGTTGCTGCAGGGAGGAGCTATGGCTACACCTTC. Protein sequence: CSVAAGRSYGYTF.

The chain combines TRBV16 with TRBJ1-4, with D uncertain. Germline V lookup: CDR1 KGHSY, CDR2 FQNENV. The germline V and J ends were trimmed by 4 bases and 5 bases, with 5 bases remaining between them. There are 12 residues in the CDR3. The CDR3 DNA follows: TGTGCCAGCAGCCTAAGAAATGAAAAACTGTTTTTT. Its translation is CASSLRNEKLFF. The entire variable domain, with the rest obtained from reference TRBV16 and TRBJ1-4, is as follows: GEEVAQTPKHLVRGEGQKAKLYCAPIKGHSYVFWYQQVLKNEFKFLISFQNENVFDETGMPKERFSAKCLPNSPCSLEIQATKLEDSAVYFCASSLRNEKLFFGSGTQLSVL.

The chain couples TRBV29-1 to TRBJ1-2; D is uncertain. The V gene lost 5 bases and the J gene lost 8 bases, with 15 bases spanning the gap. Germline values: CDR1 SQVTM, CDR2 ANQGSEA. The CDR3 has 12 residues. CDR3 region: CSVRAQFGGYTF. CDR3 sequence (DNA): TGCAGCGTTCGGGCCCAGTTCGGGGGCTACACCTTC.

This clone appeared once. This sequence joins TRBV14 and TRBJ1-2, with TRBD1 matching 8 bases. V was pared by 2 bases and J by 2 bases, with 1 base of the junction left unmatched. The germline gives CDR1 SGHDN, CDR2 FVKESK. This CDR3 has 14 amino acids. CDR3 DNA sequence: TGTGCCAGCAGCCAACGGACAGGGAACTATGGCTACACCTTC. Translation gives CASSQRTGNYGYTF.

V is TRBV13 and J is TRBJ2-4, with unresolved D. CDR3 length: 13 residues. V shed 2 bases and J shed 3 bases, with 5 bases lying between them. Per the germline V gene, CDR1 is PRHDT and CDR2 is FYEKMQ (reference sequence). The CDR3 nucleotides read TGTGCCAGCAGCTTACCCAGCAAAAACATTCAGTACTTC. It translates to CASSLPSKNIQYF.